Listed below are T cell receptor beta chains from one sample, sequenced in a study. TCRdb used MiXCR to reprocess the 5' RACE reads, holding one entry per CDR3 protein. Of about 6,700 distinct CDR3 sequences in the sample, about 50% were seen once. The sequencing input was naive CD4+ T cells sorted from a lymph node. The receptor source for this set is a female donor with breast cancer. Both conserved end residues are part of each CDR3. A D gene is named only where the DNA matches it firmly. Size tells how often a clone was seen (once, few, many) or the class of an expanded clone, and some rows leave it out.

clone size: -; D gene: -; V gene: TRBV10-3; J gene: TRBJ2-1; CDR3 protein: CAISGSGEQLF; CDR3 DNA: TGTGCCATCAGCGGGAGTGGTGAGCAGCTCTTC
clone size: -; D gene: -; V gene: TRBV7-9; J gene: TRBJ2-3; CDR3 protein: CANQRVDTQYF; CDR3 DNA: TGTGCCAACCAGAGGGTTGATACGCAGTATTTT
clone size: -; D gene: TRBD2; V gene: TRBV7-6; J gene: TRBJ2-1; CDR3 protein: CAGQPLAGGPNNEQFF; CDR3 DNA: TGTGCCGGACAACCCCTAGCGGGAGGCCCCAACAATGAGCAGTTCTTC
clone size: few; D gene: TRBD2; V gene: TRBV5-1; J gene: TRBJ2-5; CDR3 protein: CASSLGQRGTQYF; CDR3 DNA: TGCGCCAGCAGCTTGGGACAGCGGGGGACCCAGTACTTC
clone size: -; D gene: -; V gene: TRBV12-3/TRBV12-4; J gene: TRBJ2-6; CDR3 protein: CASSSGSDSGANVLTF; CDR3 DNA: TGTGCCAGCAGTTCTGGGAGCGACTCTGGGGCCAACGTCCTGACTTTC
clone size: -; D gene: -; V gene: TRBV5-4; J gene: TRBJ2-1; CDR3 protein: CASSLRGTYNEQFF; CDR3 DNA: TGTGCCAGCAGCTTACGAGGGACCTACAATGAGCAGTTCTTC
clone size: few; D gene: TRBD1; V gene: TRBV5-6; J gene: TRBJ1-5; CDR3 protein: CASSSLQGVSQPQHF; CDR3 DNA: TGTGCCAGCAGCTCGCTACAGGGGGTTTCTCAGCCCCAGCATTTT
clone size: -; D gene: TRBD1; V gene: TRBV11-3; J gene: TRBJ1-1; CDR3 protein: CASSDYRDRNFEAFF; CDR3 DNA: TGTGCCAGCAGCGACTACCGGGACAGGAACTTTGAAGCTTTCTTT
clone size: -; D gene: -; V gene: TRBV7-3; J gene: TRBJ1-1; CDR3 protein: CASSLGRANTEAFF; CDR3 DNA: TGTGCCAGCAGTCTTGGAAGGGCGAACACTGAAGCTTTCTTT
clone size: -; D gene: -; V gene: TRBV12-3/TRBV12-4; J gene: TRBJ2-2; CDR3 protein: CASSLRGTGELFF; CDR3 DNA: TGTGCCAGCAGTTTAAGAGGGACCGGGGAGCTGTTTTTT
clone size: few; D gene: -; V gene: TRBV28; J gene: TRBJ2-7; CDR3 protein: CASNLGQSYEQYF; CDR3 DNA: TGTGCCAGCAACCTCGGACAGAGTTACGAGCAGTACTTC
clone size: -; D gene: TRBD1; V gene: TRBV5-1; J gene: TRBJ1-6; CDR3 protein: CASSGDRSSPLHF; CDR3 DNA: TGCGCCAGCAGCGGGGACAGGAGTTCACCCCTCCACTTT
clone size: -; D gene: TRBD2; V gene: TRBV9; J gene: TRBJ2-2; CDR3 protein: CASSVGLAGGRHTGELFF; CDR3 DNA: TGTGCCAGCAGCGTAGGTCTAGCGGGAGGGCGGCACACCGGGGAGCTGTTTTTT
clone size: -; D gene: -; V gene: TRBV15; J gene: TRBJ2-7; CDR3 protein: CTTSRDSGRFYEQYF; CDR3 DNA: TGTACCACCAGCAGAGATTCGGGGAGGTTCTACGAGCAGTACTTC
clone size: -; D gene: -; V gene: TRBV5-1; J gene: TRBJ2-2; CDR3 protein: CASSLARAGELFF; CDR3 DNA: TGCGCCAGCAGCTTGGCCCGAGCCGGGGAGCTGTTTTTT
clone size: -; D gene: -; V gene: TRBV6-6; J gene: TRBJ2-3; CDR3 protein: CASSYLGATDTQYF; CDR3 DNA: TGTGCCAGCAGTTACTTGGGGGCCACAGATACGCAGTATTTT
clone size: -; D gene: -; V gene: TRBV20-1; J gene: TRBJ2-5; CDR3 protein: CSAFKKETQYF; CDR3 DNA: TGCAGTGCTTTTAAAAAGGAGACCCAGTACTTC
clone size: -; D gene: -; V gene: TRBV5-6; J gene: TRBJ1-5; CDR3 protein: CASGNQPQHF; CDR3 DNA: TGTGCCAGTGGTAATCAGCCCCAGCATTTT
clone size: few; D gene: TRBD1; V gene: TRBV5-1; J gene: TRBJ1-1; CDR3 protein: CASSSGTGGTEAFF; CDR3 DNA: TGCGCCAGCAGCTCCGGGACAGGGGGGACTGAAGCTTTCTTT
clone size: -; D gene: TRBD1; V gene: TRBV30; J gene: TRBJ2-2; CDR3 protein: CAWSVPGGKGELFF; CDR3 DNA: TGTGCCTGGTCGGTCCCAGGGGGCAAGGGGGAGCTGTTTTTT
clone size: few; D gene: TRBD2; V gene: TRBV4-1; J gene: TRBJ2-1; CDR3 protein: CASSQPGTSGRNEQFF; CDR3 DNA: TGCGCCAGCAGCCAACCCGGGACTAGCGGGAGAAATGAGCAGTTCTTC
clone size: few; D gene: -; V gene: TRBV7-3; J gene: TRBJ2-6; CDR3 protein: CASSPHGGDPGANVLTF; CDR3 DNA: TGTGCCAGCAGCCCCCACGGAGGGGATCCTGGGGCCAACGTCCTGACTTTC
clone size: -; D gene: TRBD2; V gene: TRBV4-1; J gene: TRBJ2-2; CDR3 protein: CASSQDTGWTSGEDGELFF; CDR3 DNA: TGCGCCAGCAGCCAAGATACAGGGTGGACTAGCGGGGAGGACGGGGAGCTGTTTTTT
clone size: medium-sized; D gene: TRBD1; V gene: TRBV30; J gene: TRBJ2-7; CDR3 protein: CAWTTGTGVAEQYF; CDR3 DNA: TGTGCCTGGACAACCGGGACAGGGGTAGCCGAGCAGTACTTC
clone size: -; D gene: -; V gene: TRBV10-3; J gene: TRBJ2-1; CDR3 protein: CAISERGAGSYNEQFF; CDR3 DNA: TGTGCCATCAGTGAGCGAGGGGCGGGGAGCTACAATGAGCAGTTCTTC
clone size: -; D gene: -; V gene: TRBV28; J gene: TRBJ2-7; CDR3 protein: CASSLAGLADSYEQYF; CDR3 DNA: TGTGCCAGCAGTTTAGCCGGGCTGGCGGACTCCTACGAGCAGTACTTC
clone size: -; D gene: TRBD1; V gene: TRBV7-9; J gene: TRBJ2-4; CDR3 protein: CASSYPGTGEGAKNIQYF; CDR3 DNA: TGTGCCAGCAGTTATCCCGGGACAGGGGAAGGAGCCAAAAACATTCAGTACTTC
clone size: -; D gene: TRBD1; V gene: TRBV28; J gene: TRBJ2-1; CDR3 protein: CASSSTGTYNEQFF; CDR3 DNA: TGTGCCTCATCATCGACAGGGACCTACAATGAGCAGTTCTTC
clone size: few; D gene: -; V gene: TRBV5-4; J gene: TRBJ2-5; CDR3 protein: CASSLGGGRGETQYF; CDR3 DNA: TGTGCCAGCAGCTTGGGTGGGGGGCGTGGAGAGACCCAGTACTTC
clone size: few; D gene: -; V gene: TRBV5-1; J gene: TRBJ2-5; CDR3 protein: CASSFPGTETQYF; CDR3 DNA: TGCGCCAGCAGCTTTCCAGGGACGGAGACCCAGTACTTC
clone size: few; D gene: -; V gene: TRBV12-3/TRBV12-4; J gene: TRBJ1-2; CDR3 protein: CASSFGTRVGYTF; CDR3 DNA: TGTGCCAGCAGCTTCGGGACAAGAGTTGGCTACACCTTC
clone size: -; D gene: -; V gene: TRBV2; J gene: TRBJ1-1; CDR3 protein: CASSIQGNTEAFF; CDR3 DNA: TGTGCCAGCTCGATTCAGGGGAACACTGAAGCTTTCTTT
clone size: -; D gene: TRBD1; V gene: TRBV29-1; J gene: TRBJ2-1; CDR3 protein: CSVSSGSGGNEQFF; CDR3 DNA: TGCAGCGTTTCATCTGGGTCAGGGGGCAATGAGCAGTTCTTC
clone size: few; D gene: TRBD1; V gene: TRBV20-1; J gene: TRBJ2-5; CDR3 protein: CSAREESRGPGTQYF; CDR3 DNA: TGCAGTGCTAGAGAGGAAAGCAGGGGGCCAGGGACCCAGTACTTC
clone size: -; D gene: -; V gene: TRBV13; J gene: TRBJ1-6; CDR3 protein: CASSSIGAQNSPLHF; CDR3 DNA: TGTGCCAGCAGCTCAATAGGGGCTCAGAATTCACCCCTCCACTTT
clone size: few; D gene: TRBD2; V gene: TRBV7-9; J gene: TRBJ2-1; CDR3 protein: CASSPSGSYNEQFF; CDR3 DNA: TGTGCCAGCAGCCCTAGCGGGAGCTACAATGAGCAGTTCTTC
clone size: -; D gene: TRBD2; V gene: TRBV5-5; J gene: TRBJ2-1; CDR3 protein: CASSKRGATNEQFF; CDR3 DNA: TGTGCCAGCAGCAAGCGGGGGGCCACCAATGAGCAGTTCTTC
clone size: -; D gene: -; V gene: TRBV2; J gene: TRBJ1-2; CDR3 protein: CASSDQGNYGYTF; CDR3 DNA: TGTGCCAGCAGTGACCAGGGAAACTATGGCTACACCTTC
clone size: -; D gene: -; V gene: TRBV12-3/TRBV12-4; J gene: TRBJ1-6; CDR3 protein: CASSLDGNSPLHF; CDR3 DNA: TGTGCCAGCAGTTTGGACGGGAATTCACCCCTCCACTTT
clone size: few; D gene: -; V gene: TRBV5-5; J gene: TRBJ1-6; CDR3 protein: CASSMAGGRSSYNSPLHF; CDR3 DNA: TGTGCCAGCAGCATGGCTGGGGGTCGGAGCTCCTATAATTCACCCCTCCACTTT
clone size: few; D gene: -; V gene: TRBV7-3; J gene: TRBJ2-1; CDR3 protein: CASSYQGTAYNEQFF; CDR3 DNA: TGTGCCAGCAGCTATCAGGGGACCGCCTACAATGAGCAGTTCTTC
clone size: -; D gene: TRBD2; V gene: TRBV20-1; J gene: TRBJ2-1; CDR3 protein: CSARPTSGGAYEQFF; CDR3 DNA: TGCAGTGCTAGACCTACTAGCGGGGGGGCGTATGAGCAGTTCTTC
clone size: -; D gene: -; V gene: TRBV7-2; J gene: TRBJ2-1; CDR3 protein: CASRGAFEQFF; CDR3 DNA: TGTGCCAGCAGAGGGGCCTTTGAGCAGTTCTTC
clone size: few; D gene: -; V gene: TRBV7-3; J gene: TRBJ1-1; CDR3 protein: CASSLGPSNTEAFF; CDR3 DNA: TGTGCCAGCAGCTTAGGTCCCAGTAACACTGAAGCTTTCTTT
clone size: few; D gene: -; V gene: TRBV4-2; J gene: TRBJ2-2; CDR3 protein: CASSPRRQANTGELFF; CDR3 DNA: TGTGCCAGCAGTCCCCGGAGACAGGCGAACACCGGGGAGCTGTTTTTT